This T cell receptor (beta chain) was identified in a study of blood T cell repertoires in COVID-19 (dated by TCRdb to about 2020). As for the study more broadly: Samples covering the acute and convalescent phases of COVID-19 were provided by collaborators in the United States, Italy and Spain. The material from the prospective study consisted of cDNA or gDNA derived from T cells, B-cell-depleted T cells, or PBMCs. The dataset comprised deeply sampled blood TCRbeta repertoires from subjects exposed to, actively infected with, or recovered from COVID-19. Samples were obtained from the ongoing ImmuneRACE study (first 160 participants) and from 1,254 subjects provided by 6 global collaborators. A freely available public database, intended as a resource for researchers studying the immune response to SARS-CoV-2, is where the repertoires were released. Where HLA class I and class II types were available, the types were taken from metadata supplied by the sample provider, not from assay-based typing. Nearly every sample came with metadata listing a de-identified subject ID, COVID-19 status, age in years and sex.

The germline V gene (reference sequence) gives CDR1 as GTSNPN and CDR2 as SVGIG. The CDR3 spans 15 residues, from the cysteine through the phenylalanine. Kept here is only the CDR3 DNA, which spans 45 bases and is read in frame from base 1. V and J are truncated by 1 base and 2 bases respectively, leaving an intervening sequence of 9 bases. The immunoSEQ Assay, a bias-controlled multiplex PCR, was used to amplify TCRbeta CDR3 regions from genomic DNA. Per the original workflow: The number of nucleated cells in each sample was estimated by amplification of reference gene primers within the assay. Sequence reads were collapsed and filtered to measure the absolute abundance of every unique TCRbeta CDR3 rearrangement. For each sample, productive Simpson clonality was calculated as the square root of Simpson's diversity index across productive rearrangements. TCRdb retrieved this table from immuneACCESS and kept in-frame rearrangements only. Not all clones are present; in checked studies, unresolved V genes account for under half, and no reason is known for the remainder. The V and J calls and the clone size are those of that table, but D and trimming were determined from the DNA. Recorded for this sample are some 90,000 clones; 89% of them occurred a single time. The ten largest clonotypes hold about 2.5% of the sample.

In Seattle, one collaborating source enrolled patients while the infection was active and tracked those patients longitudinally over the course of disease. Whole blood was collected in K2EDTA tubes by collaborating institutions according to the institutions' own protocols. For TCRbeta analysis, collaborators shipped samples in one of three forms: frozen whole blood, isolated PBMCs, or DNA extracted from either of those sample types. Overall study outcomes, separate from this receptor: The quantity of clinical and demographic metadata differed by source and by participant and was supplied without curation.

With respect to this clone: Its antigen is currently not known. No base quality information exists; no much larger clone differs at one position.

Material: peripheral blood. This receptor was taken from a man between 45 and 60 years old with COVID-19, enrolled during active disease. The chain is encoded by TRBV30 joined to TRBJ1-6; no D gene call is confident. CDR3 reads: CAWSARVTYNSPLHF. The nucleotide sequence reads TGTGCCTGGAGTGCCCGGGTTACCTATAATTCACCCCTCCACTTT. When the CDR3 is completed using the reference TRBV30 and TRBJ1-6 genes on either side, the full variable domain is SQTIHQWPATLVQPVGSPLSLECTVEGTSNPNLYWYRQAAGRGLQLLFYSVGIGQISSEVPQNLSASRPQDRQFILSSKKLLLSDSGFYLCAWSARVTYNSPLHFGNGTRLTVT.